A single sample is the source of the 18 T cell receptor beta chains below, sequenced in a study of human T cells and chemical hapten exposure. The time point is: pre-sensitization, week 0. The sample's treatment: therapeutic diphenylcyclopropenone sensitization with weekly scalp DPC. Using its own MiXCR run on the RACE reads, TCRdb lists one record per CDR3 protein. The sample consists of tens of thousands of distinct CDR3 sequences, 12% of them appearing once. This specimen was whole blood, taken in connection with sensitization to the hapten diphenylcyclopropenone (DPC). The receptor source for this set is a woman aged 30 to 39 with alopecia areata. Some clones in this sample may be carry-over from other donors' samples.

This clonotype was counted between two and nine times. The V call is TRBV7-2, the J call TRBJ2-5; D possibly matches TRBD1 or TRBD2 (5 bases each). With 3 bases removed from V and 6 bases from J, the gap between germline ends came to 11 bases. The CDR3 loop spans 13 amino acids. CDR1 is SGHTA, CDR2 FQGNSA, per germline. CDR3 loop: CASSLGTTQTQYF. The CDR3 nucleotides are TGTGCCAGCAGCTTGGGGACGACCCAGACCCAGTACTTC. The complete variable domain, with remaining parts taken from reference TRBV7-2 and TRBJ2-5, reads GAGVSQSPSNKVTEKGKDVELRCDPISGHTALYWYRQSLGQGLEFLIYFQGNSAPDKSGLPSDRFSAERTGGSVSTLTIQRTQQEDSAVYLCASSLGTTQTQYFGPGTRLLVL.

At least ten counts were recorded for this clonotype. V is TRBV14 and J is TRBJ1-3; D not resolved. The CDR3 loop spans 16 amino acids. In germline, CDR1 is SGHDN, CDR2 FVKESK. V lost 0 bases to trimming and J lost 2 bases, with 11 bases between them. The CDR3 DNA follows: TGTGCCAGCAGCCAAGATTTGTTAAGAACTGGAAACACCATATATTTT. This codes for CASSQDLLRTGNTIYF. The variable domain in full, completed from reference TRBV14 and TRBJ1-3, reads EAGVTQFPSHSVIEKGQTVTLRCDPISGHDNLYWYRRVMGKEIKFLLHFVKESKQDESGMPNNRFLAERTGGTYSTLKVQPAELEDSGVYFCASSQDLLRTGNTIYFGEGSWLTVV.

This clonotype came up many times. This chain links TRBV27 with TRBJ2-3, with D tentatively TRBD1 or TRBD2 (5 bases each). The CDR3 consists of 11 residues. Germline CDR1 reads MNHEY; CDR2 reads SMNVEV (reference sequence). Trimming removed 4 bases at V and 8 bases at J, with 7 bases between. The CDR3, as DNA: TGTGCCAGCAGTTCGGGGCGTACGCAGTATTTT. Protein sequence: CASSSGRTQYF.

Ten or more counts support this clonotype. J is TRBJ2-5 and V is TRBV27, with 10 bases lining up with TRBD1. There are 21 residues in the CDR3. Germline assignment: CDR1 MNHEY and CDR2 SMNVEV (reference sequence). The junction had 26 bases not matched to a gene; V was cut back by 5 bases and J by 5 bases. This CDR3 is CASSHDRGLSGGVRSVETQYF. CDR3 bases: TGTGCCAGCAGTCATGACAGGGGGCTCAGCGGTGGGGTCCGTTCGGTGGAGACCCAGTACTTC.

CDR3 protein: CASSLNRGSTDTQYF. Written as DNA, the CDR3 is TGTGCCAGCAGCTTGAATCGGGGGAGCACAGATACGCAGTATTTT. The V call is TRBV7-6, the J call TRBJ2-3; possible D gene TRBD2, 6 bases. Germline V gene data show CDR1 as SGHVS and CDR2 as FNYEAQ. This CDR3 has 15 amino acids. V was trimmed by 3 bases and J by 0 bases, leaving 10 bases between them.

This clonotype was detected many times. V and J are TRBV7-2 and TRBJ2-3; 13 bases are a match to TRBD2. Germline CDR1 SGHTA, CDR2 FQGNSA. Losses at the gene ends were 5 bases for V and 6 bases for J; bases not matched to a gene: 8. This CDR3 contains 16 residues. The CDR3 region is CASSPFGLAGADTQYF. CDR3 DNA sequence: TGTGCCAGCAGCCCTTTTGGACTAGCGGGAGCGGATACGCAGTATTTT.

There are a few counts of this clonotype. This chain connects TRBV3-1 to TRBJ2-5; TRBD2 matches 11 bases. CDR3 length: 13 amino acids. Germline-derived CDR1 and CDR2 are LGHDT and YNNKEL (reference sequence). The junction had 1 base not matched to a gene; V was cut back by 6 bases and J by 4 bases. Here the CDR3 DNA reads TGTGCCAGCAGTGGACTAGCGGGAGAGACCCAGTACTTC. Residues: CASSGLAGETQYF.

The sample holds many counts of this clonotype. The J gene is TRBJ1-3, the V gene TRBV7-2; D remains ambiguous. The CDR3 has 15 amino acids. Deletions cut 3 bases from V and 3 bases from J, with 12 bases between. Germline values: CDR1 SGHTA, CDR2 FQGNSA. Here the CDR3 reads CASSFGPGSGNTIYF. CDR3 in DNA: TGTGCCAGCAGCTTTGGTCCGGGGAGTGGAAACACCATATATTTT.

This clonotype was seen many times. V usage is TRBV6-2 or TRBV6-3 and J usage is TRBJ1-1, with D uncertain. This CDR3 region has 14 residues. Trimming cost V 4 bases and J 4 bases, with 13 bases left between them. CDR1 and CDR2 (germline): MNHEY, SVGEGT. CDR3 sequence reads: CASSLSPLTTEAFF. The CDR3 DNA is TGTGCCAGCAGTTTAAGTCCATTGACCACTGAAGCTTTCTTT.

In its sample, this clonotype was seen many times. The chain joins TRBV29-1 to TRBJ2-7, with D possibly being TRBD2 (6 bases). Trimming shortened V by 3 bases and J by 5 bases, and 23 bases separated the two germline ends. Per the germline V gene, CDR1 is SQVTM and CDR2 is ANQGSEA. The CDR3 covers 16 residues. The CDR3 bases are TGCAGCGTTGACCTAAACCCAGCCGGGAGCATCGACGAGCAGTACTTC. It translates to CSVDLNPAGSIDEQYF.

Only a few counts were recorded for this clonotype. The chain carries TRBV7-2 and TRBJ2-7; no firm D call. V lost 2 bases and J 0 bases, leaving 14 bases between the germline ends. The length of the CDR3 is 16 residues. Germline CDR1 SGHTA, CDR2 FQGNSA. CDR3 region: CASSLYRVQYSYEQYF. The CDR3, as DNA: TGTGCCAGCAGCTTATATCGGGTTCAATACTCCTACGAGCAGTACTTC.

CDR3 in amino acids: CASSLESSYEQYF. CDR3 nucleotides: TGTGCCAGCAGTCTGGAAAGCTCCTACGAGCAGTACTTC. The genes are TRBV6-5 and TRBJ2-7; D not certain. V gave up 5 bases and J gave up 0 bases, with 8 bases separating them. Germline V CDR1 and CDR2: MNHEY, SVGAGI. This CDR3 is 13 amino acids long.

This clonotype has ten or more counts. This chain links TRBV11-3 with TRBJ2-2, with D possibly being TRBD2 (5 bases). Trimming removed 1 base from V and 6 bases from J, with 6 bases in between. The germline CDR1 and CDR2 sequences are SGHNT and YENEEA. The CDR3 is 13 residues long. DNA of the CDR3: TGTGCCAGCAGCTTAGGAGGGTCCGGGGAGCTGTTTTTT. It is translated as CASSLGGSGELFF.

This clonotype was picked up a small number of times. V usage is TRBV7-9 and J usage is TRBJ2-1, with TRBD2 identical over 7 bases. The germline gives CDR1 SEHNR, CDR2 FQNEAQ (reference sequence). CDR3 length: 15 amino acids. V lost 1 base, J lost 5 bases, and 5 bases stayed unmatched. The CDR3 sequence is CASSLVAGVDNEQFF. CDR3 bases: TGTGCCAGCAGCTTAGTGGCGGGAGTCGACAATGAGCAGTTCTTC.

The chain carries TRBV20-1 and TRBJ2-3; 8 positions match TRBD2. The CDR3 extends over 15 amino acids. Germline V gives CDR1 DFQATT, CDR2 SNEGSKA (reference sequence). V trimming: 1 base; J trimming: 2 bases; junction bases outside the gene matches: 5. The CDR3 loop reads CSARGGGRNTDTQYF. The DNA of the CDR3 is TGCAGTGCTAGAGGCGGCGGGAGGAACACAGATACGCAGTATTTT.

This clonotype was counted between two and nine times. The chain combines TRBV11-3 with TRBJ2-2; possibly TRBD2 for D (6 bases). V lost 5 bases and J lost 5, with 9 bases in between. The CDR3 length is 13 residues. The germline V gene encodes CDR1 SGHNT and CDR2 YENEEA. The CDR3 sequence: CASSRDSTGELFF. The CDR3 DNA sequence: TGTGCCAGCAGCAGGGACTCTACCGGGGAGCTGTTTTTT. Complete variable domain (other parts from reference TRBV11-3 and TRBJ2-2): EAGVVQSPRYKIIEKKQPVAFWCNPISGHNTLYWYLQNLGQGPELLIRYENEEAVDDSQLPKDRFSAERLKGVDSTLKIQPAELGDSAVYLCASSRDSTGELFFGEGSRLTVL.

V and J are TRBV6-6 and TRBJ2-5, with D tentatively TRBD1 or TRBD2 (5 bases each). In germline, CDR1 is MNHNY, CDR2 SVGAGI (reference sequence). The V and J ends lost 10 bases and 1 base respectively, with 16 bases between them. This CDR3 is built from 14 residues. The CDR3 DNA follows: TGTGCCACCTTTGGGTCGGGGACCCAAGAGACCCAGTACTTC. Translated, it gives CATFGSGTQETQYF.

CDR3 in DNA: TGTGCCAGCTCAGACAGCGAGAACACTGAAGCTTTCTTT. The encoded protein is CASSDSENTEAFF. The chain has TRBV18 and TRBJ1-1, with D perhaps TRBD1 (5 bases). CDR3 size: 13 residues. V was cut by 5 bases and J by 1 base, with 8 bases left in between. Germline V lookup: CDR1 KGHSH, CDR2 LQKENI.